Many counts were recorded for the clone carrying this T cell receptor (beta chain). V lost 3 bases and J 0 bases, leaving 15 bases between the germline ends. CDR1 and CDR2 (germline): MGHRA, YSYEKL. The CDR3 spans 16 residues. This sample stems from a study of T-cell reconstitution after alpha-beta-depleted transplantation in children. During its preparation, the TCRbeta library received unique molecular identifiers. A single record per CDR3 protein comes from TCRdb applying MiXCR to the PCR reads. The sample consists of just over 70,000 distinct CDR3 sequences, about 7% of them appearing once. The chain combines TRBV4-1 with TRBJ2-7; D tentatively fits TRBD1 or TRBD2 (5 bases each). The source is a human donor who donated a stem cell graft to a child with acute lymphoblastic leukemia. Specimen: PBMCs from the stem cell graft donor, collected from the stem cell graft. CDR3 coding DNA: TGCGCCAGCAGCCAGTCCGGGACGATGAACTCCTACGAGCAGTACTTC. This encodes CASSQSGTMNSYEQYF.